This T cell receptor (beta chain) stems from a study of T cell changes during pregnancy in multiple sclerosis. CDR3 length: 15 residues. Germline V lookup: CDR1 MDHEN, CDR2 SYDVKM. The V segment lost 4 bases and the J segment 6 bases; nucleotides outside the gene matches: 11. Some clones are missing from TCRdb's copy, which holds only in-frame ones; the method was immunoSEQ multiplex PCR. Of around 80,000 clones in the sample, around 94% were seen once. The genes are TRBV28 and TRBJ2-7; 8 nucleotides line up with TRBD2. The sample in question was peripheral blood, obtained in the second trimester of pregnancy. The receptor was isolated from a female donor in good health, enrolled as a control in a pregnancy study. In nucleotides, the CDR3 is TGTGCCAGCAGTTCACCGGGACTAGGGACTCGCGAGCAGTACTTC. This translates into CASSSPGLGTREQYF.